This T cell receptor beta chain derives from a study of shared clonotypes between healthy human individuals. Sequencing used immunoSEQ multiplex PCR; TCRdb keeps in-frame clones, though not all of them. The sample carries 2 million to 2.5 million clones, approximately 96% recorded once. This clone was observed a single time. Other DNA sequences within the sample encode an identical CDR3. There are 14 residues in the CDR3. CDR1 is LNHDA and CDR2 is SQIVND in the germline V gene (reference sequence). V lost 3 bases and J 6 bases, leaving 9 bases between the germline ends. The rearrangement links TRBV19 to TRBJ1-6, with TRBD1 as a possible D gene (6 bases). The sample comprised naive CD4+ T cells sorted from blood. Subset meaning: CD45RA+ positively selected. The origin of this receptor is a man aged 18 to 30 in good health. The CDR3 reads CASSIGGFNSPLHF. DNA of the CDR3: TGTGCCAGTAGTATCGGGGGCTTTAATTCACCCCTCCACTTT.